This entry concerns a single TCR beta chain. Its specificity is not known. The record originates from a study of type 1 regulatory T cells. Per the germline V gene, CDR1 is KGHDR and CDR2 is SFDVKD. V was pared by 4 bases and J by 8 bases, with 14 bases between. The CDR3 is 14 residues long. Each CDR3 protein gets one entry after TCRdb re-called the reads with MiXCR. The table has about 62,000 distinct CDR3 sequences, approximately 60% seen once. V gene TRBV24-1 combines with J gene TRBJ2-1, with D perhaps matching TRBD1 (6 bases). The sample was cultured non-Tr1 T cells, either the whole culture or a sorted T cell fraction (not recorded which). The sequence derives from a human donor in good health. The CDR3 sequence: CATSDSSTGDEQFF. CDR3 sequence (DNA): TGTGCCACCAGTGACTCCTCGACAGGCGATGAGCAGTTCTTC.